This TCR beta chain appears in the sequencing data of a study of identical twins' blood T cells. The CDR3 sequence is 12 residues long. Germline loops: CDR1 MNHEY, CDR2 SVGAGI. Trimming removed 2 bases at V and 6 bases at J, with 5 bases between. TCRdb re-called the 5' RACE reads with MiXCR, one entry per CDR3 protein. The sample includes a few hundred thousand distinct CDR3 sequences, over 25% of them seen just once. This chain uses TRBV6-5 with TRBJ1-5; D remains ambiguous. The specimen sequenced was PBMCs. The clonotype originates from a woman aged 18 to 50 in good health. In nucleotides, the CDR3 is TGTGCCAGCAGTTACGCGGGTCAGCCCCAGCATTTT. Translating gives CASSYAGQPQHF.